These 19 T cell receptor beta chains share one sample of origin, sequenced in a study of T cell responses to AZD1222 COVID-19 vaccine. Clones were read by immunoSEQ multiplex PCR, and TCRdb kept only the in-frame ones, dropping some. Among 150,000 to 200,000 clones listed, more than 85% were seen once. Here the sequenced sample was peripheral blood, taken on day 0 of AZD1222 vaccination. The receptors originated from an adult in good health.

This chain joins TRBV5-1 and TRBJ2-7; tentative D call: TRBD1 (5 bases). Germline V gives CDR1 SGHRS, CDR2 YFSETQ. The CDR3 runs to 13 residues. Trimming left V 2 bases short and J 4 bases short, with 10 bases between. The CDR3 bases are TGCGCCAGCAGCTTCAGGGAAACATACGAGCAGTACTTC. Protein: CASSFRETYEQYF. Full variable domain (missing parts from reference TRBV5-1 and TRBJ2-7): KAGVTQTPRYLIKTRGQQVTLSCSPISGHRSVSWYQQTPGQGLQFLFEYFSETQRNKGNFPGRFSGRQFSNSRSEMNVSTLELGDSALYLCASSFRETYEQYFGPGTRLTVT.

V and J are TRBV5-6 and TRBJ1-1; 7 nucleotides agree with TRBD1. J was trimmed by 4 bases and V by 3 bases; bases with no gene match: 9. The length of the CDR3 is 15 residues. In germline, CDR1 is SGHDT, CDR2 YYEEEE. In nucleotides, the CDR3 is TGTGCCAGCAGCTACAGAGGGGGCGGTTTCACTGAAGCTTTCTTT. It encodes CASSYRGGGFTEAFF.

CDR3 nucleotides: TGTGCCTGGAGTGTACGGTGGAACTATGGCTACACCTTC. Translated, it gives CAWSVRWNYGYTF. The chain joins TRBV30 to TRBJ1-2; no firm D call. Germline CDR1 and CDR2: GTSNPN and SVGIG (reference sequence). The CDR3 sequence is 13 residues long. The V end lost 0 bases, the J end lost 2 bases, and 7 bases lay between the germline ends.

The chain uses TRBV7-2 and TRBJ1-1, with no clear D. Germline V gene sequence: CDR1 SGHTA, CDR2 FQGNSA. Trimming pared 0 bases from V and 4 bases from J, leaving 3 bases between. This CDR3 comprises 12 residues. CDR3 in DNA: TGTGCCAGCAGCTTAGCGGGCACTGAAGCTTTCTTT. It is translated as CASSLAGTEAFF. Full variable domain (outside the CDR3, taken from reference TRBV7-2 and TRBJ1-1): GAGVSQSPSNKVTEKGKDVELRCDPISGHTALYWYRQSLGQGLEFLIYFQGNSAPDKSGLPSDRFSAERTGGSVSTLTIQRTQQEDSAVYLCASSLAGTEAFFGQGTRLTVV.

The chain links TRBV5-5 to TRBJ2-7; 9 nucleotides agree with TRBD1. The trim removed 4 bases at V and 4 bases at J, leaving 6 bases unmatched. The CDR3 is 14 residues long. Germline CDR1 is SGHKS and CDR2 is YYEKEE (reference sequence). The CDR3, as DNA: TGTGCCAGCAGCCGGGACAGGGTACATTACGAGCAGTACTTC. Translation gives CASSRDRVHYEQYF.

J is TRBJ1-1 and V is TRBV18, with D possibly being TRBD1 (5 bases). The CDR3 runs 15 residues. In germline, CDR1 is KGHSH, CDR2 LQKENI. V lost 1 base and J lost 1, with 10 bases in between. CDR3 in amino acids: CASSPQGIQNTEAFF. CDR3 DNA: TGTGCCAGCTCACCACAGGGGATTCAGAACACTGAAGCTTTCTTT.

This chain joins TRBV15 and TRBJ2-5, with 10 bases aligning to TRBD1. The junction had 2 bases not matched to a gene; V was cut back by 1 base and J by 3 bases. In germline, CDR1 is LNHNV, CDR2 YYDKDF (reference sequence). The CDR3 extends over 15 amino acids. The CDR3 coding sequence is TGTGCCACCAGCAGAGGGGACAGGGGCAAAGAGACCCAGTACTTC. Its protein is CATSRGDRGKETQYF.

The chain employs TRBV6-5 and TRBJ2-2, with TRBD1 matching over 10 bases. Per germline, CDR1 MNHEY and CDR2 SVGAGI. The CDR3 has 14 residues. The junction had 6 bases not matched to a gene; V was cut back by 10 bases and J by 4 bases. CDR3 coding DNA: TGTGCCACCTCGGGACAGGGGAGCACCGGGGAGCTGTTTTTT. As protein: CATSGQGSTGELFF.

This clone was seen a single time. J is TRBJ1-2 and V is TRBV20-1; D perhaps matches TRBD1 (5 bases). The CDR3 spans 14 residues. Deletions cut 3 bases from V and 8 bases from J, with 19 bases between. CDR1 and CDR2 (germline): DFQATT, SNEGSKA (reference sequence). The CDR3 DNA reads TGCAGTGCTAGTGACAGTGAAGGCGGTGTGGGCTACACCTTC. Encoded protein: CSASDSEGGVGYTF.

V is TRBV10-3 and J is TRBJ2-1; D is undetermined. From germline, CDR1 is ENHRY and CDR2 SYGVKD. The CDR3 sequence is 14 residues long. Deletions cut 6 bases from V and 9 bases from J, with 18 bases between. CDR3 residues: CAIRERPENGEQFF. The CDR3 DNA follows: TGTGCCATCAGAGAAAGGCCCGAAAACGGTGAGCAGTTCTTC.

J is TRBJ2-7 and V is TRBV24-1; possible D gene TRBD2, 7 bases. The CDR3 covers 14 residues. CDR1 is KGHDR, CDR2 SFDVKD, per germline. Trimming took off 9 bases at V and 0 bases at J, with 14 bases between the two ends. The chain's CDR3 is CATRPGGFSYEQYF. CDR3 nucleotide sequence: TGTGCCACCCGGCCGGGGGGCTTCTCCTACGAGCAGTACTTC.

This clone has a single count. This chain connects TRBV7-6 to TRBJ1-1; D not resolved. Germline CDR1 is SGHVS and CDR2 is FNYEAQ. V was pared by 2 bases and J by 0 bases, with 7 bases between. The CDR3 is 14 residues long. For the CDR3, the DNA is TGTGCCAGCAGCTTACGTATAGTGAACACTGAAGCTTTCTTT. Translated, it gives CASSLRIVNTEAFF.

The V gene is TRBV18, the J gene TRBJ1-1; D is unclear. This CDR3 is built from 13 residues. V lost 3 bases to trimming and J lost 0 bases, with 5 bases between them. Germline loops: CDR1 KGHSH, CDR2 LQKENI. The DNA of the CDR3 is TGTGCCAGCTCACCCAGCCTGAACACTGAAGCTTTCTTT. It yields the protein CASSPSLNTEAFF.

The chain joins TRBV10-3 to TRBJ2-2; 8 nucleotides match TRBD2. The CDR3 contains 16 residues. J gave up 0 bases and V 3 bases, and 3 bases lay outside the gene matches. Germline assignment: CDR1 ENHRY and CDR2 SYGVKD. This CDR3 reads CAISERLATNTGELFF. The CDR3 DNA follows: TGTGCCATCAGTGAAAGACTAGCGACGAACACCGGGGAGCTGTTTTTT.

The chain couples TRBV6-6 to TRBJ2-3; possibly TRBD1 or TRBD2 for D (5 bases each). V was trimmed by 0 bases and J by 5 bases, leaving 12 bases between them. The CDR3 covers 15 residues. Germline assignment: CDR1 MNHNY and CDR2 SVGAGI (reference sequence). CDR3 amino acids: CASSYSGGVGDTQYF. The CDR3, as DNA: TGTGCCAGCAGTTACTCTGGGGGAGTGGGAGATACGCAGTATTTT.

The chain carries TRBV4-3 and TRBJ1-6; D gene unclear. The CDR3 is 15 residues long. The ends were cut back, 1 base at V and 9 bases at J, with 13 bases in the middle. The germline gives CDR1 LGHNA, CDR2 YSLEER. CDR3 residues: CASSQGLRVGSPLHF. In nucleotides, the CDR3 is TGCGCCAGCAGCCAAGGACTACGAGTTGGTTCACCCCTCCACTTT.

DNA of the CDR3: TGTGCCAGCTCACCACCGGTACTAGCGGGAGGCGGGGATACGCAGTATTTT. The encoded protein is CASSPPVLAGGGDTQYF. The chain combines TRBV18 with TRBJ2-3; TRBD2 aligns across 12 bases. V lost 0 bases, J lost 6 bases, and 7 bases stayed unmatched. The CDR3 is 17 residues long. From germline, CDR1 is KGHSH and CDR2 LQKENI. The full variable domain, its missing parts supplied by reference TRBV18 and TRBJ2-3, is NAGVMQNPRHLVRRRGQEARLRCSPMKGHSHVYWYRQLPEEGLKFMVYLQKENIIDESGMPKERFSAEFPKEGPSILRIQQVVRGDSAAYFCASSPPVLAGGGDTQYFGPGTRLTVL.

V is TRBV14 and J is TRBJ2-3; possible D gene TRBD2, 6 bases. The CDR3 extends over 18 amino acids. The V gene lost 3 bases and the J gene lost 2 bases, with 21 bases spanning the gap. Germline V gene lookup returns CDR1 SGHDN and CDR2 FVKESK. CDR3 residues: CASSQDPWRGGHTDTQYF. CDR3 DNA: TGTGCCAGCAGCCAGGACCCTTGGCGGGGCGGCCACACAGATACGCAGTATTTT. Complete variable domain (other parts from reference TRBV14 and TRBJ2-3): EAGVTQFPSHSVIEKGQTVTLRCDPISGHDNLYWYRRVMGKEIKFLLHFVKESKQDESGMPNNRFLAERTGGTYSTLKVQPAELEDSGVYFCASSQDPWRGGHTDTQYFGPGTRLTVL.

The chain joins TRBV28 to TRBJ1-6; D is possibly TRBD1 (5 bases). The CDR3 contains 14 residues. Germline V gene lookup returns CDR1 MDHEN and CDR2 SYDVKM. V was trimmed by 2 bases and J by 9 bases, leaving 11 bases between them. Written as DNA, the CDR3 is TGTGCCAGCAGTTTAGTACAGGTGACTTCACCCCTCCACTTT. This codes for CASSLVQVTSPLHF.